These 8 T cell receptor beta chains originate from one sample sequenced in a study of post-analysis software for immune sequencing data (dated by TCRdb to the mid-2010s). What the study reported, not specific to this receptor: Patients showed significantly higher frequencies than controls for several TRBV segments, among them TRBV5-6, TRBV5-1 and TRBV20-1.

The antigens these receptors bind are not known. Libraries were constructed by PCR. The sequencer was an Illumina HiSeq 2500. To reduce PCR and sequencing biases, unique molecular identifiers were incorporated into the TCR beta cDNA libraries. The public reads were reprocessed in TCRdb via fastp at Q25 and MiXCR, keeping in-frame beta chains. Every CDR3 protein is listed once, alongside the most common genes and DNA of its rows. This sample gives 750,000 to 950,000 distinct CDR3 sequences in total; 46% of them show up just once. The ten largest make up 4.9% of the sample. Sequencing used blood. These receptors were collected from a girl between 5 and 17 years old with multiple sclerosis.

A word on this clonotype: Its ends do not fully match the called genes, so a read error is possible. V gene TRBV15 combines with J gene TRBJ2-3; TRBD1 aligns across 7 bases. CDR3 length equals 14 residues. Looked up from germline, CDR1 is LNHNV and CDR2 is YYDKDF (reference sequence). The DNA for the CDR3 is TGTACCACCAACCCGAGGGGGCTCACAGATACGCAGTATTTT. This encodes CTTNPRGLTDTQYF.

The gene calls are TRBV12-5 and TRBJ2-1, with no clear D. The germline V and J ends were trimmed by 8 bases and 11 bases, with 13 bases remaining between them. The CDR3 is 11 residues long. Germline CDR1 is LGHNT and CDR2 is FRNRAP. The CDR3 loop is CASSPLGQQFF. CDR3 bases: TGTGCTAGTTCGCCCCTCGGGCAGCAGTTCTTC. Full variable domain (missing parts from reference TRBV12-5 and TRBJ2-1): DARVTQTPRHKVTEMGQEVTMRCQPILGHNTVFWYRQTMMQGLELLAYFRNRAPLDDSGMPKDRFSAEMPDATLATLKIQPSEPRDSAVYFCASSPLGQQFFGPGTRLTVL.

This clonotype was seen more than once but under ten times. This rearrangement joins TRBV10-3 to TRBJ2-5, with D possibly TRBD2 on 5 matching bases. Looked up from germline, CDR1 is ENHRY and CDR2 is SYGVKD. The CDR3 has 14 residues. Trimming took 0 bases from V and 0 from J, leaving 5 bases between them. CDR3 nucleotides: TGTGCCATCAGTGAGTCGGAGGACCAAGAGACCCAGTACTTC. This translates into CAISESEDQETQYF.

Of note for this clonotype: Its ends do not fully match the called genes, so a read error is possible. J is TRBJ1-1 and V is TRBV7-3; weak D call: TRBD1 (6 bases). The CDR3 consists of 13 residues. CDR1 SGHTA and CDR2 FQGTGA come from the germline V gene. This chain's CDR3 is CASSLEGGTGAFF. The DNA for the CDR3 is TGTGCCAGCAGCTTAGAGGGGGGCACTGGAGCTTTCTTT.

This clonotype came up once. This rearrangement joins TRBV6-5 to TRBJ1-2; tentative D call: TRBD1 (5 bases). Trimming shortened V by 7 bases and J by 7 bases, and 19 bases separated the two germline ends. Germline V CDR1 and CDR2: MNHEY, SVGAGI. The CDR3 sequence is 14 residues long. The CDR3 loop is CASTYTDGAGGYTF. The CDR3 DNA follows: TGTGCCAGCACCTACACGGACGGGGCGGGTGGCTACACCTTC.

This clonotype was found a few times. The V gene is TRBV20-1, the J gene TRBJ2-5; tentative D call: TRBD2 (5 bases). Germline CDR1 and CDR2: DFQATT and SNEGSKA (reference sequence). V was clipped by 1 base and J by 5 bases, with 8 bases between them. The length of the CDR3 is 12 residues. The CDR3 sequence is CSARGPGETQYF. CDR3 bases: TGCAGTGCTAGAGGCCCGGGGGAGACCCAGTACTTC.

The chain is built from TRBV12-3 or TRBV12-4 and TRBJ2-1; D gene ambiguous. The CDR3 covers 14 residues. V was pared by 5 bases and J by 3 bases, with 11 bases between. The CDR3 DNA reads as TGTGCCAGCAGTCCCTCAGGAGTCTACAATGAGCAGTTCTTC. Protein: CASSPSGVYNEQFF.

This chain links TRBV6-5 with TRBJ1-2; D remains unclear. V lost 2 bases, J lost 7 bases, and 11 bases lay in between. Germline assignment: CDR1 MNHEY and CDR2 SVGAGI. The CDR3 has 13 residues. Here the CDR3 DNA reads TGTGCCAGCAGTTACAAGGGAGACTCTGGCTACACCTTC. Amino acid sequence: CASSYKGDSGYTF.